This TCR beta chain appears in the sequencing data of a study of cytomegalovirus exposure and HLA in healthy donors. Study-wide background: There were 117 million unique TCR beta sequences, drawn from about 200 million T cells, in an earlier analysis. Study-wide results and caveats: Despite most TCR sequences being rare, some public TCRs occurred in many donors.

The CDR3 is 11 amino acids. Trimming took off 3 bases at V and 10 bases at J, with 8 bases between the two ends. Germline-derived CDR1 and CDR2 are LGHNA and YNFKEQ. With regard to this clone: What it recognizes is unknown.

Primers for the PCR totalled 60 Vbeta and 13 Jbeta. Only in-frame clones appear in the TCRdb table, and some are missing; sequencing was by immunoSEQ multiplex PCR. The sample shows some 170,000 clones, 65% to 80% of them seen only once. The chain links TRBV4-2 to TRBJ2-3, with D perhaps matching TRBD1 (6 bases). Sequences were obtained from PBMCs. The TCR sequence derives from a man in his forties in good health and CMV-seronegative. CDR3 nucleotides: TGTGCCAGCAGCCACAGGGGTGCGCAGTATTTT. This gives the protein CASSHRGAQYF.